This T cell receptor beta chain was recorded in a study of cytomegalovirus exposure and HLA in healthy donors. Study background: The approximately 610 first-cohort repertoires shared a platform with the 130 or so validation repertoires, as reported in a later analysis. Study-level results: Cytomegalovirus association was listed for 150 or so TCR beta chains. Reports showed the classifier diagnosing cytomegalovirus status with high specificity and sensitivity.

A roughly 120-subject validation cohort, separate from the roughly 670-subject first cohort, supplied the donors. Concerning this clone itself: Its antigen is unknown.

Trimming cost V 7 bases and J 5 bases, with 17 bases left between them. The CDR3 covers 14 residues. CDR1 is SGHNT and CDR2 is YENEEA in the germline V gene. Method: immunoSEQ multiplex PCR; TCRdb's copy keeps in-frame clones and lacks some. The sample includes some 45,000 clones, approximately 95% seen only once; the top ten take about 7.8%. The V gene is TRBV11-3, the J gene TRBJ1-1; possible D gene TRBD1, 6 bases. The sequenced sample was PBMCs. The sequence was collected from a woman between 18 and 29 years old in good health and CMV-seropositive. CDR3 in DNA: TGTGCCAGCACCCGACGGGGGGCGAGGACTGAAGCTTTCTTT. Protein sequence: CASTRRGARTEAFF. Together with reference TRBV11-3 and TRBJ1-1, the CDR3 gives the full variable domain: EAGVVQSPRYKIIEKKQPVAFWCNPISGHNTLYWYLQNLGQGPELLIRYENEEAVDDSQLPKDRFSAERLKGVDSTLKIQPAELGDSAVYLCASTRRGARTEAFFGQGTRLTVV.